Following are 6 T cell receptor beta chains from one sample sequenced in a study of T cells in Graves' hyperthyroidism and ophthalmopathy (dated by TCRdb to the late 2010s). The library came from multiplex PCR. These reads were obtained on an Illumina HiSeq 2000. Amplification of TCR beta CDR3 regions was carried out from RNA transcripts. A first-round RT-PCR of the TCR CDR3 used the HTBI primer set with the Qiagen OneStep RT-PCR kit. In-frame beta chains were kept once TCRdb had trimmed the public reads at Q25 with fastp and called clones with MiXCR. Here each entry gathers all rows of one CDR3 protein and keeps the most common genes and DNA. A total of 650,000 to 850,000 distinct CDR3 sequences appear in this sample, about 19% of them only once. The top ten constitute roughly a sixth of the sample. The sample taken for sequencing was blood. These receptors originate from a woman aged 45-65 years with Graves' hyperthyroidism that later progressed to Graves' ophthalmopathy.

This clonotype was counted at least ten times. The V gene is TRBV11-2, the J gene TRBJ1-1; possible D gene TRBD1, 5 bases. Between the trimmed V and J ends, which lost 6 bases and 5 bases, there was a span of 19 bases. CDR1 is SGHAT, CDR2 FQNNGV, per germline. The CDR3 is 15 amino acids. The CDR3 loop reads CASRDQGKGWTEAFF. The CDR3 nucleotides read TGTGCCAGCAGAGACCAGGGAAAAGGTTGGACTGAAGCTTTCTTT.

The gene calls are TRBV5-6 and TRBJ2-2, with D maybe TRBD1 (6 bases). V lost 6 bases and J lost 4, with 13 bases in between. Germline lookup yields CDR1 SGHDT and CDR2 YYEEEE. This CDR3 region has 14 residues. CDR3 in amino acids: CASNQGSSTGELFF. DNA of the CDR3: TGTGCCAGCAACCAGGGGTCCTCCACCGGGGAGCTGTTTTTT. Full variable domain (rest looked up from reference TRBV5-6 and TRBJ2-2): DAGVTQSPTHLIKTRGQQVTLRCSPKSGHDTVSWYQQALGQGPQFIFQYYEEEERQRGNFPDRFSGHQFPNYSSELNVNALLLGDSALYLCASNQGSSTGELFFGEGSRLTVL.

This clonotype was detected ten times or more. J is TRBJ1-2 and V is TRBV6-5, with a tentative D call TRBD1 (5 bases). Trimming took off 0 bases at V and 1 base at J, with 21 bases between the two ends. This CDR3 contains 19 residues. In germline, CDR1 is MNHEY, CDR2 SVGAGI. This chain's CDR3 is CASSYSGGAGTGRNYGYTF. CDR3 coding DNA: TGTGCCAGCAGTTACTCGGGGGGAGCCGGGACTGGCCGTAACTATGGCTACACCTTC.

This clonotype was observed a few times. The chain carries TRBV20-1 and TRBJ2-4; D call uncertain. V gave up 4 bases and J gave up 8 bases, with 9 bases separating them. Germline loops: CDR1 DFQATT, CDR2 SNEGSKA (reference sequence). The CDR3 spans 11 residues. The CDR3 sequence is CSATRGDIQYF. In DNA, the CDR3 is TGCAGTGCTACCCGTGGAGACATTCAGTACTTC.

This clonotype was found many times. The J gene is TRBJ1-5, the V gene TRBV6-1, with 8 bases matching TRBD1. After removal of 1 base from V and 10 bases from J, the junction contained 9 bases not matched to a gene. The V gene's germline CDR1 is MNHNS and CDR2 SASEGT. CDR3 length equals 15 residues. The chain's CDR3 is CASSEEGQANDPQHF. The CDR3 region has the DNA TGTGCCAGCAGTGAAGAGGGACAGGCCAATGATCCCCAGCATTTT.

This clonotype was seen repeatedly, ten times or more. This chain connects TRBV6-1 to TRBJ2-7, with unresolved D. There are 13 residues in the CDR3. Germline loops: CDR1 MNHNS, CDR2 SASEGT. V was shortened by 2 bases and J by 9 bases, with 14 bases between the two germline ends. CDR3 DNA: TGTGCCAGCAGTGAATTGCCAGGCAGTGGGCAGTACTTC. This gives the protein CASSELPGSGQYF.